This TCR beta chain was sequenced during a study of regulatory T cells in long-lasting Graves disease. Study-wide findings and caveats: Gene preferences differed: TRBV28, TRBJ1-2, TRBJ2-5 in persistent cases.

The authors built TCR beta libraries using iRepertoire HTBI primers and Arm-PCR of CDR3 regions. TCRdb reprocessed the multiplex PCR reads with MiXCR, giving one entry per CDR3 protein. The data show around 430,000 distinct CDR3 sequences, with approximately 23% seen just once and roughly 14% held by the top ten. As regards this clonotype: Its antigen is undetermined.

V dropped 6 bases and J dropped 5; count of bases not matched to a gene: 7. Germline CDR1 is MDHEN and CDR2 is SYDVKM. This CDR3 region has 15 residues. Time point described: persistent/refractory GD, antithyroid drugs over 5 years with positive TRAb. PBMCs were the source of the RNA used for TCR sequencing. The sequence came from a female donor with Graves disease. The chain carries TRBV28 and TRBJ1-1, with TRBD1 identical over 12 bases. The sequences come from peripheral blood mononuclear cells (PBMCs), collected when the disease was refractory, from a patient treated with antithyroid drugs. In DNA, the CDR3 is TGTGCCAGCAGGGGGACAGGGGGCCAGGGAACTGAAGCTTTCTTT. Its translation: CASRGTGGQGTEAFF. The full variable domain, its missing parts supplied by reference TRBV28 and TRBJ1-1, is DVKVTQSSRYLVKRTGEKVFLECVQDMDHENMFWYRQDPGLGLRLIYFSYDVKMKEKGDIPEGYSVSREKKERFSLILESASTNQTSMYLCASRGTGGQGTEAFFGQGTRLTVV.